Below, 31 T cell receptor beta chains from the same sample are listed, as sequenced in a study of blood T cell repertoires in COVID-19. Assay used: immunoSEQ multiplex PCR; TCRdb lists only in-frame clones, some missing. The sample yields approximately 210,000 clones, approximately 81% seen once. The sequencing input was peripheral blood. The receptor set was obtained from a woman aged 80 or older with COVID-19, enrolled during active disease.

The CDR3 reads CASSVTGGWEKLFF. The CDR3 region has the DNA TGTGCCAGCAGCGTAACAGGGGGTTGGGAAAAACTGTTTTTT. The chain has TRBV7-2 and TRBJ1-4, with 8 positions matching TRBD1. V was clipped by 5 bases and J by 8 bases; unmatched bases: 7. CDR1 and CDR2 from the germline V gene are SGHTA and FQGNSA. The CDR3 length is 14 residues.

The genes are TRBV2 and TRBJ1-1, with a tentative D call TRBD1 (6 bases). V lost 6 bases and J lost 0, with 8 bases in between. The CDR3 length is 13 residues. Germline V lookup: CDR1 SNHLY, CDR2 FYNNEI. The CDR3 spells CASRQGLNTEAFF. CDR3 DNA sequence: TGTGCCAGCAGACAGGGACTGAACACTGAAGCTTTCTTT.

The sample holds many counts of this clone. V usage is TRBV11-2 and J usage is TRBJ1-1; no firm D call. This CDR3 spans 11 amino acids. Germline-derived CDR1 and CDR2 are SGHAT and FQNNGV. V was clipped by 6 bases and J by 5 bases, with 7 bases between them. Here the CDR3 DNA reads TGTGCCAGCAGGGTGGCAACTGAAGCTTTCTTT. As protein: CASRVATEAFF.

The chain carries TRBV5-4 and TRBJ2-2; 11 positions agree with TRBD2. V dropped 4 bases and J dropped 4; count of bases not matched to a gene: 3. This CDR3 has 15 amino acids. Germline V gene sequence: CDR1 SGHNT, CDR2 YYREEE (reference sequence). The CDR3 DNA sequence: TGTGCCAGCAGCCTAGCGGGGGGCGTCACCGGGGAGCTGTTTTTT. It yields the protein CASSLAGGVTGELFF.

The chain links TRBV6-4 to TRBJ1-4; D may be TRBD1 (5 bases). The CDR3 spans 13 residues. Trimming pared 5 bases from V and 8 bases from J, leaving 12 bases between. Germline V gives CDR1 MRHNA, CDR2 SNTAGT. The CDR3 loop reads CASSPIWGEKLFF. The CDR3 DNA sequence: TGTGCCAGCAGTCCCATATGGGGCGAAAAACTGTTTTTT.

V gene TRBV10-3 combines with J gene TRBJ1-2; 10 nucleotides agree with TRBD1. Germline lookup yields CDR1 ENHRY and CDR2 SYGVKD. This CDR3 spans 14 amino acids. V lost 3 bases to trimming and J lost 7 bases; unmatched junction nucleotides: 5. CDR3 loop: CAISDVDRGAGYTF. In DNA form, the CDR3 reads TGTGCCATCAGTGACGTGGACAGGGGGGCTGGCTACACCTTC.

This clone was counted a single time. This chain joins TRBV27 and TRBJ2-1; TRBD2 is a possible D gene (5 bases). CDR3 size: 16 residues. Trimming took 0 bases from V and 1 from J, leaving 10 bases between them. CDR1 is MNHEY, CDR2 SMNVEV, per germline (reference sequence). CDR3 protein: CASSLSAGASYNEQFF. The CDR3 bases are TGTGCCAGCAGTTTATCGGCGGGCGCATCCTACAATGAGCAGTTCTTC.

V and J are TRBV7-9 and TRBJ2-7; 10 positions match TRBD2. V was pared by 4 bases and J by 3 bases, with 6 bases of the junction left unmatched. The germline V gene has CDR1 SEHNR and CDR2 FQNEAQ (reference sequence). The CDR3 is 15 amino acids. The CDR3 reads CASSSFSGGHYEQYF. CDR3 DNA: TGTGCCAGCAGCTCTTTTAGCGGGGGGCACTACGAGCAGTACTTC.

The chain recombines TRBV28 with TRBJ1-5; a possible D gene is TRBD1 (5 bases). The germline gives CDR1 MDHEN, CDR2 SYDVKM. The CDR3 is made up of 16 amino acids. Between the trimmed V and J ends, which lost 2 bases and 11 bases, there was a span of 22 bases. The CDR3 protein is CASSLGGTPSNLAQHF. The CDR3 DNA sequence: TGTGCCAGCAGTTTAGGCGGGACCCCCAGCAATCTAGCCCAGCATTTT.

The table lists this clone with a few counts. The CDR3 region has the DNA TGTGCCAGCACTAAGGGGGCCTGGAGCTCCTACGAGCAGTACGTC. Translating gives CASTKGAWSSYEQYV. This chain joins TRBV6-5 and TRBJ2-7; 7 bases match TRBD1. With 7 bases clipped from V and 0 bases from J, the junction kept 9 bases outside the gene matches. CDR3 length equals 15 residues. The germline V gene has CDR1 MNHEY and CDR2 SVGAGI.

This clone showed up just once. The chain uses TRBV7-2 and TRBJ2-7; 9 nucleotides line up with TRBD2. This CDR3 comprises 15 residues. The trim removed 3 bases at V and 1 base at J, leaving 4 bases unmatched. CDR1 and CDR2 (germline): SGHTA, FQGNSA. The CDR3 DNA reads TGTGCCAGCAGCTTTGGTAGCGGGGGATCCTACGAGCAGTACTTC. Translating gives CASSFGSGGSYEQYF.

V gene TRBV6-5 combines with J gene TRBJ2-7; 8 positions match TRBD1. V was clipped by 8 bases and J by 0 bases; unmatched bases: 3. The germline gives CDR1 MNHEY, CDR2 SVGAGI. This CDR3 region has 13 residues. This CDR3 reads CASDGTGSYEQYF. The CDR3, as DNA: TGTGCCAGCGATGGGACAGGCTCCTACGAGCAGTACTTC.

This clone has a handful of counts. The genes are TRBV10-1 and TRBJ1-3, with D unclear. The germline gives CDR1 WNHNN, CDR2 SYGVQD (reference sequence). The CDR3 sequence is 15 residues long. V was pared by 2 bases and J by 0 bases, with 8 bases between. The CDR3 DNA reads TGCGCCAGCAGTGAGGACTACCTCTCTGGAAACACCATATATTTT. This codes for CASSEDYLSGNTIYF.

Here the CDR3 DNA reads TGTGCCAGCAGCCAAGGGACTCCAAGCTCCTACAATGAGCAGTTCTTC. Its translation is CASSQGTPSSYNEQFF. The chain links TRBV3-1 (or the pseudogene TRBV3-2) to TRBJ2-1; possible D gene TRBD2, 5 bases. The CDR3 is 16 amino acids. Germline V gene data show CDR1 as LGHDT and CDR2 as YNNKEL (reference sequence). V was pared by 1 base and J by 0 bases, with 10 bases between.

The chain employs TRBV3-1 (or the pseudogene TRBV3-2) and TRBJ2-3, with 10 nucleotides matching TRBD2. Germline lookup yields CDR1 LGHDT and CDR2 YNNKEL (reference sequence). Unmatched junction bases numbered 3, after V lost 2 bases and J lost 4 bases. The CDR3 has 15 amino acids. The CDR3 nucleotides read TGTGCCAGCAGCCAATCACTAGCGGGGTCAGATACGCAGTATTTT. Its protein is CASSQSLAGSDTQYF.

The chain uses TRBV3-1 (or the pseudogene TRBV3-2) and TRBJ2-5, with 10 bases identical to TRBD2. CDR3 length: 15 amino acids. Unmatched junction bases numbered 5, after V lost 3 bases and J lost 4 bases. Looked up from germline, CDR1 is LGHDT and CDR2 is YNNKEL (reference sequence). The CDR3 nucleotides read TGTGCCAGCAGCCACCAGCGGGGGGGCTCAGAGACCCAGTACTTC. This codes for CASSHQRGGSETQYF.

This chain uses TRBV7-9 with TRBJ2-7, with 7 bases identical to TRBD1. This CDR3 contains 14 residues. J lost 0 bases, V lost 6 bases, and 5 bases had no gene match. Germline lookup yields CDR1 SEHNR and CDR2 FQNEAQ (reference sequence). CDR3 residues: CASREQGSSYEQYF. CDR3 in DNA: TGTGCCAGCAGGGAACAGGGGAGCTCCTACGAGCAGTACTTC.

This chain uses TRBV6-2 or TRBV6-3 with TRBJ2-1; 10 positions match TRBD2. V was clipped by 0 bases and J by 7 bases; unmatched bases: 9. The CDR3 loop spans 17 amino acids. CDR1 and CDR2 (germline): MNHEY, SVGEGT. The CDR3 region is CASSYSESGGAWNEQFF. The CDR3 coding sequence is TGTGCCAGCAGTTACTCAGAGAGCGGGGGGGCCTGGAATGAGCAGTTCTTC.

This chain joins TRBV5-1 and TRBJ1-1, with TRBD1 as a possible D gene (5 bases). CDR3 size: 13 residues. Germline V CDR1 and CDR2: SGHRS, YFSETQ. Trimming removed 4 bases at V and 1 base at J, with 8 bases between. CDR3 nucleotides: TGCGCCAGCAGCCGCGGACAGAACACTGAAGCTTTCTTT. Amino acids: CASSRGQNTEAFF.

This chain links TRBV11-2 with TRBJ1-6, with 11 bases lining up with TRBD1. Germline V gene lookup returns CDR1 SGHAT and CDR2 FQNNGV. V shed 5 bases and J 4 bases; nucleotides not matched to a gene: 13. The CDR3 covers 19 residues. The CDR3, as DNA: TGTGCCAGCAGCCCGAGGCCTCCCGGGACAGGGGGTTATAATTCACCCCTCCACTTT. The encoded protein is CASSPRPPGTGGYNSPLHF. Complete variable domain (other parts from reference TRBV11-2 and TRBJ1-6): EAGVAQSPRYKIIEKRQSVAFWCNPISGHATLYWYQQILGQGPKLLIQFQNNGVVDDSQLPKDRFSAERLKGVDSTLKIQPAKLEDSAVYLCASSPRPPGTGGYNSPLHFGNGTRLTVT.

The chain carries TRBV5-5 and TRBJ1-2; 7 bases map to TRBD1. The CDR3 extends over 14 amino acids. V dropped 7 bases and J dropped 5; count of bases not matched to a gene: 11. Germline V gene lookup returns CDR1 SGHKS and CDR2 YYEKEE (reference sequence). CDR3 sequence reads: CASLDRQGEYGYTF. The DNA for the CDR3 is TGTGCCAGCCTGGACCGACAGGGAGAATATGGCTACACCTTC.

This chain links TRBV7-2 with TRBJ1-5; D unresolved. Trimming left V 1 base short and J 2 bases short, with 6 bases between. Germline CDR1 and CDR2: SGHTA and FQGNSA. The CDR3 sequence is 14 residues long. The CDR3 loop reads CASSLGAGNQPQHF. In nucleotides, the CDR3 is TGTGCCAGCAGCTTAGGGGCAGGCAATCAGCCCCAGCATTTT.

The gene calls are TRBV19 and TRBJ1-5; D is uncertain. CDR1 LNHDA and CDR2 SQIVND come from the germline V gene (reference sequence). The germline V and J ends were trimmed by 8 bases and 0 bases, with 11 bases remaining between them. The CDR3 runs to 14 residues. The CDR3 protein is CASDAGYSNQPQHF. In nucleotides, the CDR3 is TGTGCCAGTGATGCGGGTTATAGCAATCAGCCCCAGCATTTT.

The rearrangement uses TRBV11-3 and TRBJ2-2, with no clear D. Germline CDR1 and CDR2: SGHNT and YENEEA. This CDR3 contains 12 residues. Trimming removed 6 bases from V and 3 bases from J, with 5 bases in between. The CDR3 loop reads CASSPHTGELFF. CDR3 in DNA: TGTGCCAGCAGTCCTCACACCGGGGAGCTGTTTTTT.

This clone is a singleton in its sample. The CDR3 DNA sequence: TGTGCCCTCCGGGCAGGGGAAACGAACACTGAAGCTTTCTTT. Protein sequence: CALRAGETNTEAFF. This chain connects TRBV10-3 to TRBJ1-1; D possibly corresponds to TRBD1 (6 bases). Between the trimmed V and J ends, which lost 11 bases and 1 base, there was a span of 17 bases. This CDR3 has 14 residues. The germline gives CDR1 ENHRY, CDR2 SYGVKD.

The V and J genes are TRBV29-1 and TRBJ1-1, with D perhaps TRBD1 (6 bases). Germline assignment: CDR1 SQVTM and CDR2 ANQGSEA. The CDR3 is made up of 14 amino acids. V was pared by 2 bases and J by 4 bases, with 14 bases between. This CDR3 is CSVENWGRGTEAFF. The CDR3 region has the DNA TGCAGCGTTGAAAACTGGGGGCGAGGCACTGAAGCTTTCTTT.

The chain links TRBV5-1 to TRBJ2-7, with D perhaps TRBD1 (5 bases). Germline CDR1 and CDR2: SGHRS and YFSETQ. CDR3 size: 14 residues. The V end lost 0 bases, the J end lost 1 base, and 8 bases lay between the germline ends. The chain's CDR3 is CASSLEAGSYEQYV. Written as DNA, the CDR3 is TGCGCCAGCAGCTTGGAGGCAGGGTCCTACGAGCAGTACGTC.

The J gene is TRBJ2-5, the V gene TRBV11-2, with a possible D match to TRBD1 (5 bases). The CDR3 extends over 14 amino acids. Germline V gene data show CDR1 as SGHAT and CDR2 as FQNNGV. V was shortened by 5 bases and J by 1 base, with 11 bases between the two germline ends. The CDR3 protein is CASSQTRGQETQYF. CDR3 DNA sequence: TGTGCCAGCAGCCAGACAAGGGGCCAAGAGACCCAGTACTTC.

The V and J genes are TRBV6-1 and TRBJ1-5; D ambiguous. Per germline, CDR1 MNHNS and CDR2 SASEGT. There are 11 residues in the CDR3. The V and J ends lost 2 bases and 11 bases respectively, with 7 bases between them. This chain's CDR3 is CASSEHPAQHF. CDR3 DNA sequence: TGTGCCAGCAGTGAACACCCAGCCCAGCATTTT.

The chain couples TRBV13 to TRBJ2-5; tentative D call: TRBD1 (6 bases). The length of the CDR3 is 15 residues. Germline V CDR1 and CDR2: PRHDT, FYEKMQ (reference sequence). Trimming removed 0 bases from V and 2 bases from J, with 10 bases in between. CDR3 region: CASSLGEGEQETQYF. DNA of the CDR3: TGTGCCAGCAGCTTAGGCGAGGGGGAGCAAGAGACCCAGTACTTC.

The V gene is TRBV19, the J gene TRBJ1-4, with 8 bases that match TRBD1. Looked up from germline, CDR1 is LNHDA and CDR2 is SQIVND (reference sequence). V gave up 6 bases and J gave up 6 bases; unmatched junction bases: 3. The CDR3 is made up of 13 amino acids. DNA of the CDR3: TGTGCCAGTAGACAGACAGGGGATGAAAAACTGTTTTTT. This encodes CASRQTGDEKLFF. The entire variable domain, with the rest obtained from reference TRBV19 and TRBJ1-4, is as follows: DGGITQSPKYLFRKEGQNVTLSCEQNLNHDAMYWYRQDPGQGLRLIYYSQIVNDFQKGDIAEGYSVSREKKESFPLTVTSAQKNPTAFYLCASRQTGDEKLFFGSGTQLSVL.